This passage covers 16 T cell receptor beta chains from one sample sequenced in a study of OX40 agonist ivuxolimab in advanced cancers. Method: immunoSEQ multiplex PCR; TCRdb's copy keeps in-frame clones and lacks some. The sample yields more than 12,000 clones, over 70% seen once. This specimen consisted of CD4+ or CD8+ T cells sorted from blood, obtained in a trial of the OX40 agonist ivuxolimab. Receptor source: an adult with an advanced solid tumor such as melanoma, head and neck, liver or kidney cancer.

The CDR3 region is CASSLGDAEQFF. CDR3 coding DNA: TGTGCCAGCAGCTTAGGGGACGCTGAGCAGTTCTTC. The rearrangement uses TRBV11-3 and TRBJ2-1; D possibly uses TRBD1 or TRBD2 (5 bases each). Germline values: CDR1 SGHNT, CDR2 YENEEA. The CDR3 covers 12 residues. Trimming cost V 1 base and J 9 bases, with 7 bases left between them.

This sequence joins TRBV27 and TRBJ1-5; D might be TRBD1 (5 bases). Germline-derived CDR1 and CDR2 are MNHEY and SMNVEV (reference sequence). Deletions cut 4 bases from V and 4 bases from J, with 8 bases between. CDR3 length equals 13 residues. The CDR3 sequence: CASSWDANQPQHF. CDR3 nucleotides: TGTGCCAGCAGTTGGGACGCGAATCAGCCCCAGCATTTT.

The rearrangement uses TRBV27 and TRBJ1-1, with no clear D. The V gene lost 7 bases and the J gene lost 5 bases, with 17 bases spanning the gap. CDR1 and CDR2 from the germline V gene are MNHEY and SMNVEV (reference sequence). The CDR3 runs 14 residues. Here the CDR3 DNA reads TGTGCCAGCAATCTAAACTCGGGTGAAACTGAAGCTTTCTTT. It encodes CASNLNSGETEAFF.

This clone has only one observation. The rearrangement joins TRBV27 to TRBJ2-3; D not certain. CDR1 is MNHEY and CDR2 is SMNVEV in the germline V gene (reference sequence). There are 12 residues in the CDR3. Trimming took off 3 bases at V and 5 bases at J, with 6 bases between the two ends. Here the CDR3 reads CASSFSGDTQYF. In nucleotides, the CDR3 is TGTGCCAGCAGTTTTTCTGGAGATACGCAGTATTTT.

The V call is TRBV7-2, the J call TRBJ2-2; no firm D call. The CDR3 contains 12 residues. From germline, CDR1 is SGHTA and CDR2 FQGNSA. V lost 3 bases, J lost 7 bases, and 6 bases lay in between. CDR3 coding DNA: TGTGCCAGCAGCTTTCTGAGCGGGGAGCTGTTTTTT. Translating gives CASSFLSGELFF.

The chain carries TRBV9 and TRBJ1-2, with TRBD1 matching 8 bases. The CDR3 contains 14 residues. The J segment lost 8 bases and the V segment lost 0 bases, leaving 6 bases of the junction unmatched. Germline loops: CDR1 SGDLS, CDR2 YYNGEE. The CDR3 here is CASSVVQGAEGYTF. The CDR3 DNA follows: TGTGCCAGCAGCGTAGTTCAGGGGGCGGAGGGCTACACCTTC.

The chain carries TRBV5-6 and TRBJ2-2, with D perhaps TRBD1 or TRBD2 (5 bases each). CDR1 and CDR2 from the germline V gene are SGHDT and YYEEEE. This CDR3 region has 14 residues. V was shortened by 4 bases and J by 5 bases, with 12 bases between the two germline ends. Here the CDR3 reads CASSRDGGTGELFF. CDR3 sequence (DNA): TGTGCCAGCAGCCGGGACGGCGGAACCGGGGAGCTGTTTTTT.

This clone appeared a few times. The same CDR3 can be traced to other DNA sequences in this sample. The chain combines TRBV9 with TRBJ2-1; 7 bases map to TRBD2. The germline V gene encodes CDR1 SGDLS and CDR2 YYNGEE. This CDR3 contains 16 residues. Losses at the gene ends were 4 bases for V and 7 bases for J; bases not matched to a gene: 14. This chain's CDR3 is CASSSREGRVANEQFF. The CDR3 DNA follows: TGTGCCAGCAGCTCTAGGGAGGGACGGGTGGCAAATGAGCAGTTCTTC.

This chain connects TRBV11-2 to TRBJ2-1; D could derive from TRBD1 or TRBD2 (5 bases each). Per germline, CDR1 SGHAT and CDR2 FQNNGV. The CDR3 contains 14 residues. The V and J ends lost 1 base and 7 bases respectively, with 11 bases between them. The CDR3 DNA reads TGTGCCAGCAGCTTAGTGCTGGGGGAGAATGAGCAGTTCTTC. This codes for CASSLVLGENEQFF.

The J gene is TRBJ2-7, the V gene TRBV27; D ambiguous. Trimming pared 3 bases from V and 3 bases from J, leaving 18 bases between. Germline CDR1 reads MNHEY; CDR2 reads SMNVEV (reference sequence). There are 16 residues in the CDR3. This chain's CDR3 is CASSFSGAPNFYEQYF. The CDR3 nucleotides read TGTGCCAGCAGTTTTTCAGGAGCCCCCAACTTCTACGAGCAGTACTTC.

The DNA of the CDR3 is TGTGCCAGCAGCTTATTAGGGGGTCGAAGCAATGAGCAGTTCTTC. It yields the protein CASSLLGGRSNEQFF. V gene TRBV7-3 combines with J gene TRBJ2-1; D may be TRBD1 (6 bases). The germline gives CDR1 SGHTA, CDR2 FQGTGA. The CDR3 is 15 amino acids. The germline V and J ends were trimmed by 2 bases and 6 bases, with 14 bases remaining between them.

This chain links TRBV30 with TRBJ2-1; 9 bases agree with TRBD2. The junction had 13 bases not matched to a gene; V was cut back by 0 bases and J by 10 bases. There are 16 residues in the CDR3. Looked up from germline, CDR1 is GTSNPN and CDR2 is SVGIG (reference sequence). The CDR3 DNA sequence: TGTGCCTGGAGTGTGTCTGATCGCGGGGGGGCTGTCGAGCAGTTCTTC. Its translation is CAWSVSDRGGAVEQFF. Complete variable domain (other parts from reference TRBV30 and TRBJ2-1): SQTIHQWPATLVQPVGSPLSLECTVEGTSNPNLYWYRQAAGRGLQLLFYSVGIGQISSEVPQNLSASRPQDRQFILSSKKLLLSDSGFYLCAWSVSDRGGAVEQFFGPGTRLTVL.

The chain combines TRBV7-9 with TRBJ1-2; D is unclear. CDR3 length: 19 residues. V was pared by 5 bases and J by 1 base, with 26 bases between. Germline V gene lookup returns CDR1 SEHNR and CDR2 FQNEAQ (reference sequence). The CDR3 bases are TGTGCCAGCAGCACACGACAAACAACTACGGAATTATTTAACTATGGCTACACCTTC. Protein product: CASSTRQTTTELFNYGYTF.

This rearrangement joins TRBV7-6 to TRBJ1-1; D perhaps matches TRBD1 (5 bases). Deletions cut 4 bases from V and 3 bases from J, with 12 bases between. The CDR3 has 14 amino acids. Germline V gene lookup returns CDR1 SGHVS and CDR2 FNYEAQ. The CDR3 loop is CASSSPDTYTEAFF. DNA for the CDR3: TGTGCCAGCAGCTCACCGGACACATACACTGAAGCTTTCTTT.

V usage is TRBV7-9 and J usage is TRBJ1-2; TRBD1 matches 8 bases. After removal of 5 bases from V and 8 bases from J, the junction contained 4 bases not matched to a gene. The CDR3 covers 12 residues. Germline CDR1 SEHNR, CDR2 FQNEAQ (reference sequence). The CDR3 sequence: CASSRTGNGYTF. CDR3 nucleotide sequence: TGTGCCAGCAGCCGGACAGGGAACGGCTACACCTTC.

This clone turned up a few times. J is TRBJ1-4 and V is TRBV25-1; D remains unclear. This CDR3 region has 14 residues. The germline CDR1 and CDR2 sequences are MGHDK and SYGVNS. V lost 6 bases to trimming and J lost 4 bases, with 12 bases between them. CDR3 sequence reads: CASRGKGFNEKLFF. The CDR3 DNA reads TGTGCCAGCAGAGGCAAAGGGTTTAATGAAAAACTGTTTTTT.